The sequence of this T cell receptor (beta chain) was determined in a study of T cells after yellow fever vaccination. In the case of this clonotype: The antigen remains undetermined.

Germline lookup yields CDR1 SGHTA and CDR2 FQGNSA. This CDR3 contains 14 residues. V lost 1 base, J lost 7 bases, and 10 bases lay in between. TCRdb reanalysed the 5' RACE reads using MiXCR and keeps one entry per CDR3 protein. This table holds about 300,000 distinct CDR3 sequences, approximately 8% found once. The study, taken as a whole, reports: The CD4 and CD8 compartments had a small share of their clonotypes in common. Reappearance after the booster was observed for most primary-vaccination clones (roughly 95% CD4, roughly 90% CD8).

This sequence originates from a man younger than 30 who received the YFV17D yellow fever vaccine. The specimen comprised CD4+ T cells sorted from PBMCs, sampled 5 days after the yellow fever booster vaccination. The chain couples TRBV7-2 to TRBJ1-4, with D perhaps TRBD1 (6 bases). This CDR3 reads CASSLVGGGEKLFF. The CDR3 coding sequence is TGTGCCAGCAGCTTAGTGGGGGGCGGTGAAAAACTGTTTTTT. The whole variable domain, remainder taken from reference TRBV7-2 and TRBJ1-4, is GAGVSQSPSNKVTEKGKDVELRCDPISGHTALYWYRQSLGQGLEFLIYFQGNSAPDKSGLPSDRFSAERTGGSVSTLTIQRTQQEDSAVYLCASSLVGGGEKLFFGSGTQLSVL.